Detailed here is one T cell receptor beta chain. Its antigen remains unidentified. Both TCR beta VDJ combination and CDR3 sequence profiling were carried out. Genomic DNA was the template for this profiling. TCRdb analysed the reads with MiXCR anew, one entry per CDR3 protein. The table records around 400,000 distinct CDR3 sequences, 65% to 75% of them present only once. This sample is part of a study of CD8+CD57+ T cells in acquired aplastic anemia. Study background: Average CD4+ read depth in healthy donors was around 10 million reads. Study-wide findings and caveats: Any difference that existed in CD8+ Simpson's diversity between patients and controls was not significant.

Germline assignment: CDR1 SGDLS and CDR2 YYNGEE. This CDR3 spans 16 amino acids. The V end lost 1 base, the J end lost 5 bases, and 19 bases lay between the germline ends. The sequenced material came from sorted CD4+, CD8+, or CD8+CD57+ T cells (not recorded which) from PBMCs. The chain links TRBV9 to TRBJ2-7; D might be TRBD2 (6 bases). The receptor was derived from a human donor in good health, serving as a control. In nucleotides, the CDR3 is TGTGCCAGCAGCGTAACGCGACTCGCGGGGACCCACGAGCAGTACTTC. Amino acid sequence: CASSVTRLAGTHEQYF. Filled out from reference TRBV9 and TRBJ2-7, the complete variable domain reads DSGVTQTPKHLITATGQRVTLRCSPRSGDLSVYWYQQSLDQGLQFLIQYYNGEERAKGNILERFSAQQFPDLHSELNLSSLELGDSALYFCASSVTRLAGTHEQYFGPGTRLTVT.